These 10 T cell receptor beta chains were sequenced from one sample in a study of Graves' ophthalmopathy and Graves' hyperthyroidism. TCR beta CDR3 regions were amplified from RNA transcripts. Second-round multiplex PCR came after a first-round RT-PCR that employed HTBI primers. TCRdb passed the multiplex PCR reads through MiXCR, listing each CDR3 protein once. The repertoire holds 680,000 or so distinct CDR3 sequences, about a fifth seen once, with more than 5.5% in the top ten. Sequencing input: peripheral blood. The receptors were gathered from a woman aged 18-29 years with stable Graves' hyperthyroidism. Some clones in this sample may be carry-over from other donors' samples.

The chain couples TRBV30 to TRBJ1-1; no definite D call. The length of the CDR3 is 15 residues. Trimming shortened V by 4 bases and J by 5 bases, and 20 bases separated the two germline ends. From germline, CDR1 is GTSNPN and CDR2 SVGIG (reference sequence). This CDR3 is CAWIRRGSVGTEAFF. The CDR3 DNA follows: TGTGCCTGGATCCGACGGGGTTCTGTAGGGACTGAAGCTTTCTTT.

As regards this clonotype: A single base separates this from a much larger clone, so it may be a read error. This chain joins TRBV7-9 and TRBJ2-4; the D is unclear. There are 11 residues in the CDR3. CDR1 and CDR2 (germline): SEHNR, FQNEAQ (reference sequence). V was clipped by 5 bases and J by 12 bases, with 11 bases between them. This CDR3 reads CASSMAGSQYF. CDR3 coding DNA: TGTGCCAGCAGCATGGCTGGCAGTCAGTACTTC.

V gene TRBV12-3 or TRBV12-4 combines with J gene TRBJ1-5, with TRBD1 as a possible D gene (6 bases). The CDR3 is 14 amino acids. V lost 5 bases and J 7 bases, leaving 15 bases between the germline ends. CDR3 sequence reads: CASSPDRPAQPQHF. CDR3 DNA: TGTGCCAGCAGTCCTGACAGGCCTGCCCAGCCCCAGCATTTT.

This clonotype was counted ten times or more. As DNA, the CDR3 is TGCAGCTCGAGACTAGCGGGAGGGCCGGCCGAGACCCAGTACTTC. This gives the protein CSSRLAGGPAETQYF. The rearrangement joins TRBV29-1 to TRBJ2-5; TRBD2 aligns across 14 bases. Trimming at V came to 8 bases and at J to 5 bases, leaving 10 bases not matched to a gene. Germline V CDR1 and CDR2: SQVTM, ANQGSEA. The CDR3 is made up of 15 amino acids.

This clonotype showed up just a few times. V usage is TRBV6-5 and J usage is TRBJ1-3, with D unclear. Trimming took off 0 bases at V and 0 bases at J, with 9 bases between the two ends. The germline V gene encodes CDR1 MNHEY and CDR2 SVGAGI. The CDR3 sequence is 16 residues long. The DNA of the CDR3 is TGTGCCAGCAGTTACTCGTGGAAAGTCTCTGGAAACACCATATATTTT. Its protein product is CASSYSWKVSGNTIYF.

This clonotype came up many times. The gene calls are TRBV20-1 and TRBJ2-5; the D gene is possibly TRBD1 (5 bases). Germline CDR1 is DFQATT and CDR2 is SNEGSKA (reference sequence). The V gene lost 5 bases and the J gene lost 2 bases, with 12 bases spanning the gap. The CDR3 totals 13 residues. CDR3 region: CSAGANAQETQYF. CDR3 coding DNA: TGCAGTGCTGGGGCAAACGCGCAAGAGACCCAGTACTTC.

As concerns this clonotype: One end of the junction varies from germline; a read error may be responsible. The rearrangement joins TRBV19 to TRBJ2-2; 13 bases match TRBD2. Germline CDR1 LNHDA, CDR2 SQIVND (reference sequence). This CDR3 has 17 residues. Here the CDR3 DNA reads TGTGCCAGTAGTCCAGGACTAGCGGGGGTTGACACCGGGGAGCTGGTTTTT. Amino acid sequence: CASSPGLAGVDTGELVF.

This clonotype was counted at least ten times. This rearrangement joins TRBV5-1 to TRBJ1-3; possible D gene TRBD1, 5 bases. Trimming removed 2 bases at V and 0 bases at J, with 18 bases between. CDR1 and CDR2 from the germline V gene are SGHRS and YFSETQ. The CDR3 consists of 18 residues. The chain's CDR3 is CASSFRDPKRVSGNTIYF. The CDR3 DNA reads TGCGCCAGCAGCTTCCGGGACCCCAAGAGGGTCTCTGGAAACACCATATATTTT.

The chain joins TRBV4-1 to TRBJ1-1; D is ambiguous. Trimming stripped 1 base from V and 1 base from J, with 13 bases between. The CDR3 is 16 residues long. Germline CDR1 reads MGHRA; CDR2 reads YSYEKL. CDR3 sequence: CASSQAQRARNTEAFF. For the CDR3, the DNA is TGCGCCAGCAGCCAAGCCCAAAGGGCTCGGAACACTGAAGCTTTCTTT.

The sample holds one count of this clonotype. This CDR3 fails to terminate in the conserved phenylalanine or tryptophan, so it likely reflects a read error. It is unclear where the CDR3 begins or ends on the DNA, so no DNA is shown, and the CDR3 is as TCRdb lists it. The chain recombines TRBV6-2 or TRBV6-3 with TRBJ2-2; TRBD1 reflects the table's D call only, with no check against the DNA. The CDR3 has 15 residues if both end residues are counted. Germline CDR1 MNHEY, CDR2 SVGEGT. The chain's CDR3 is CASSKGWGAAGELLL.